The 18 T cell receptor beta chains below come from one sample, sequenced in a study of blood T cell repertoires in COVID-19. Assay: immunoSEQ multiplex PCR; the TCRdb copy retains only in-frame clones and omits some. The sample has under 65,000 clones; over 80% are singletons. The sequenced sample was peripheral blood. The source of these receptors is a man between 60 and 70 years old with acute or convalescent COVID-19.

V usage is TRBV4-1 and J usage is TRBJ2-1; 7 nucleotides align to TRBD2. V shed 0 bases and J 10 bases; nucleotides not matched to a gene: 6. Germline-derived CDR1 and CDR2 are MGHRA and YSYEKL. The CDR3 is made up of 14 amino acids. The CDR3 loop is CASSQDPAGEEQFF. In DNA, the CDR3 is TGCGCCAGCAGCCAAGATCCTGCGGGAGAGGAGCAGTTCTTC.

This clone was counted once. This sequence joins TRBV10-2 and TRBJ2-3, with a weak D call TRBD1 (5 bases). CDR3 length equals 13 residues. Trimming cost V 4 bases and J 6 bases, with 11 bases left between them. The germline CDR1 and CDR2 sequences are WSHSY and SAAADI. The CDR3 DNA is TGCGCCAGCAGTGGCACCTCAGGGGATACGCAGTATTTT. Residues: CASSGTSGDTQYF.

CDR3 amino acids: CASSLETGLSGEQYF. CDR3 coding DNA: TGTGCCAGCAGCTTAGAGACCGGACTCTCCGGAGAGCAGTACTTC. The gene calls are TRBV11-3 and TRBJ2-7, with TRBD2 as a possible D gene (5 bases). The germline V gene has CDR1 SGHNT and CDR2 YENEEA. The CDR3 is 15 residues long. V dropped 0 bases and J dropped 7 bases, with 16 bases sitting between them.

The V and J genes are TRBV30 and TRBJ2-1; 7 bases map to TRBD2. Per the germline V gene, CDR1 is GTSNPN and CDR2 is SVGIG (reference sequence). V was pared by 7 bases and J by 8 bases, with 11 bases of the junction left unmatched. The CDR3 has 13 residues. CDR3 DNA sequence: TGTGCCTTCCCCCCAAGCGGGACGGATGAGCAGTTCTTC. Encoded protein: CAFPPSGTDEQFF.

This clone occurred a few times. The chain has TRBV24-1 and TRBJ1-2; 7 nucleotides agree with TRBD1. V gave up 3 bases and J gave up 4 bases; unmatched junction bases: 10. CDR1 is KGHDR, CDR2 SFDVKD, per germline. The CDR3 has 16 residues. The CDR3 DNA reads TGTGCCACCAGTGATCCGCAGGGGGGAGCGGGCTATGGCTACACCTTC. It yields the protein CATSDPQGGAGYGYTF.

This chain joins TRBV27 and TRBJ2-7, with 8 bases lining up with TRBD2. Germline CDR1 and CDR2: MNHEY and SMNVEV (reference sequence). Trimming took 2 bases from V and 4 from J; bases not matched to a gene: 10. The CDR3 runs to 16 residues. CDR3 sequence: CASSLPAGVRYYEQYF. The CDR3 DNA follows: TGTGCCAGCAGTTTACCAGCGGGAGTGCGGTATTACGAGCAGTACTTC.

The V and J genes are TRBV27 and TRBJ2-7; TRBD1 matches at 11 bases. This CDR3 spans 15 amino acids. Per germline, CDR1 MNHEY and CDR2 SMNVEV (reference sequence). The V gene end was trimmed by 4 bases and the J gene end by 3 bases; junction bases not matched to a gene: 5. CDR3 amino acids: CASSSRTGGVYEQYF. Here the CDR3 DNA reads TGTGCCAGCAGTTCCCGGACAGGGGGCGTCTACGAGCAGTACTTC.

V gene TRBV12-3 or TRBV12-4 combines with J gene TRBJ2-3, with a weak D call TRBD2 (5 bases). Trimming stripped 3 bases from V and 7 bases from J, with 8 bases between. The CDR3 runs 12 residues. CDR3 residues: CASSLRAYTQYF. CDR3 coding DNA: TGTGCCAGCAGTTTGAGGGCTTATACGCAGTATTTT.

The chain carries TRBV28 and TRBJ1-2; tentatively, D is TRBD1 (6 bases). Trimming took off 4 bases at V and 1 base at J, with 13 bases between the two ends. The CDR3 is made up of 15 amino acids. Germline CDR1 and CDR2: MDHEN and SYDVKM. CDR3 nucleotide sequence: TGTGCCAGCAGTTCTCTGAGGGGGAATAACTATGGCTACACCTTC. Translating it yields CASSSLRGNNYGYTF.

The chain links TRBV7-8 to TRBJ1-1; 8 nucleotides agree with TRBD1. The CDR3 covers 16 residues. The V and J ends lost 1 base and 0 bases, in that order; junction bases with no gene match: 4. Germline CDR1 is SGHVS and CDR2 is FQNEAQ. CDR3 protein: CASSLGHRGLNTEAFF. The CDR3 nucleotides read TGTGCCAGCAGCTTAGGTCACAGGGGGTTGAACACTGAAGCTTTCTTT.

V gene TRBV6-5 combines with J gene TRBJ1-2; D is undetermined. In germline, CDR1 is MNHEY, CDR2 SVGAGI. The CDR3 covers 14 residues. V gave up 6 bases and J gave up 6 bases, with 17 bases separating them. The CDR3 DNA reads TGTGCCAGCAGCTCCCCCGGGCGGGGTCATGGCTACACCTTC. Its translation is CASSSPGRGHGYTF.

The chain carries TRBV9 and TRBJ2-3, with a tentative D call TRBD2 (5 bases). Germline assignment: CDR1 SGDLS and CDR2 YYNGEE. The V gene lost 8 bases and the J gene lost 2 bases, with 9 bases spanning the gap. This CDR3 has 12 amino acids. The CDR3 DNA is TGTGCCAGTCAGCGGTACACAGATACGCAGTATTTT. Residues: CASQRYTDTQYF. The whole variable domain, filled in from reference TRBV9 and TRBJ2-3, reads DSGVTQTPKHLITATGQRVTLRCSPRSGDLSVYWYQQSLDQGLQFLIQYYNGEERAKGNILERFSAQQFPDLHSELNLSSLELGDSALYFCASQRYTDTQYFGPGTRLTVL.

The chain links TRBV27 to TRBJ2-1; weak D call: TRBD2 (6 bases). The ends were cut back, 4 bases at V and 6 bases at J, with 19 bases in the middle. Germline assignment: CDR1 MNHEY and CDR2 SMNVEV (reference sequence). This CDR3 spans 16 amino acids. In DNA form, the CDR3 reads TGTGCCAGCAGTTATGTCATCGATGGAGGGCCCAATGAGCAGTTCTTC. It translates to CASSYVIDGGPNEQFF.

As DNA, the CDR3 is TGTGCCAGCAGCGGCCGGGTGTCGGTAAAAGCTTTCTTT. Translating it yields CASSGRVSVKAFF. The chain combines TRBV7-8 with TRBJ1-1; D is undetermined. This CDR3 has 13 residues. Trimming pared 5 bases from V and 9 bases from J, leaving 16 bases between. Germline V gene sequence: CDR1 SGHVS, CDR2 FQNEAQ.

The V and J genes are TRBV9 and TRBJ2-4; 10 bases align to TRBD1. CDR1 SGDLS and CDR2 YYNGEE come from the germline V gene. The CDR3 has 16 residues. After removal of 3 bases from V and 2 bases from J, the junction contained 5 bases not matched to a gene. The CDR3 is CASSGDRGLSKNIQYF. In nucleotides, the CDR3 is TGTGCCAGCAGCGGCGACAGGGGGCTGTCCAAAAACATTCAGTACTTC. The complete variable domain, with remaining parts taken from reference TRBV9 and TRBJ2-4, reads DSGVTQTPKHLITATGQRVTLRCSPRSGDLSVYWYQQSLDQGLQFLIQYYNGEERAKGNILERFSAQQFPDLHSELNLSSLELGDSALYFCASSGDRGLSKNIQYFGAGTRLSVL.

The chain couples TRBV15 to TRBJ1-2; tentative D call: TRBD1 (5 bases). The CDR3 loop spans 13 amino acids. Trimming took 5 bases from V and 4 from J, leaving 11 bases between them. Germline V gene sequence: CDR1 LNHNV, CDR2 YYDKDF (reference sequence). DNA for the CDR3: TGTGCCACCAGCTCGGCGGGGGGCTATGGCTACACCTTC. It is translated as CATSSAGGYGYTF.

The chain couples TRBV14 to TRBJ2-2, with D possibly matching TRBD1 (6 bases). The V gene's germline CDR1 is SGHDN and CDR2 FVKESK. Trimming stripped 8 bases from V and 6 bases from J, with 25 bases between. The CDR3 contains 17 residues. The CDR3 reads CASSLDRLFPVAGELFF. DNA of the CDR3: TGTGCCAGCTCCTTGGACAGACTCTTCCCCGTAGCCGGGGAGCTGTTTTTT.

The genes are TRBV2 and TRBJ2-3; 7 bases line up with TRBD2. Germline CDR1 SNHLY, CDR2 FYNNEI. CDR3 length: 16 residues. J was trimmed by 0 bases and V by 0 bases; bases with no gene match: 3. This CDR3 reads CASSEALAASTDTQYF. The CDR3, as DNA: TGTGCCAGCAGTGAAGCGCTAGCGGCTAGCACAGATACGCAGTATTTT.